Following are 8 T cell receptor beta chains from one sample sequenced in a study of T cells in Graves' hyperthyroidism and ophthalmopathy (dated by TCRdb to 2018 to 2020). Library method: multiplex PCR. The sequencing machine was an Illumina HiSeq 2000. Amplification of TCR beta CDR3 regions was carried out from RNA transcripts. For the first round of RT-PCR on the TCR CDR3, the HTBI primer set was used together with the Qiagen OneStep RT-PCR kit. TCRdb reprocessing: public reads trimmed at Q25 with fastp, clones called with MiXCR, in-frame beta chains kept. Rows with a matching CDR3 protein are joined into one entry that keeps the most common DNA and genes. Across this sample there are over 400,000 distinct CDR3 sequences, with over 12% seen only once. The leading ten clones occupy roughly an eighth of the sample. Sequencing was carried out using blood. These receptor sequences come from a young man with Graves' ophthalmopathy.

This chain uses TRBV2 with TRBJ1-4; D is unresolved. CDR1 and CDR2 from the germline V gene are SNHLY and FYNNEI. The CDR3 runs 14 residues. Trimming shortened V by 6 bases and J by 5 bases, and 13 bases separated the two germline ends. Written as DNA, the CDR3 is TGTGCCAGCAGGCTCAGAAACTCGAATGAAAAACTGTTTTTT. This sequence encodes CASRLRNSNEKLFF.

J is TRBJ1-3 and V is TRBV20-1; perhaps TRBD1 as D (5 bases). The germline gives CDR1 DFQATT, CDR2 SNEGSKA (reference sequence). V lost 1 base to trimming and J lost 8 bases, with 24 bases between them. The CDR3 loop spans 17 amino acids. The CDR3 DNA reads TGCAGTGCTAGAGCCCCCTACCGGGACGAGGGTAGAGACACCATATATTTT. Translated: CSARAPYRDEGRDTIYF.

This rearrangement joins TRBV18 to TRBJ2-2, with TRBD1 matching over 10 bases. V gave up 2 bases and J gave up 8 bases; unmatched junction bases: 8. Germline V gene data show CDR1 as KGHSH and CDR2 as LQKENI. This CDR3 is 16 amino acids long. DNA for the CDR3: TGTGCCAGCTCACCAACGGGACAGGGGCGGTCGGGGGAGCTGTTTTTT. Translation: CASSPTGQGRSGELFF.

At least ten counts were recorded for this clonotype. The chain combines TRBV2 with TRBJ2-5; a weak D match, TRBD2 (5 bases). Trimming took off 4 bases at V and 2 bases at J, with 11 bases between the two ends. The CDR3 is 14 residues long. Germline CDR1 reads SNHLY; CDR2 reads FYNNEI. In DNA form, the CDR3 reads TGTGCCAGCAGTGCCTCCACGGGGCAAGAGACCCAGTACTTC. This codes for CASSASTGQETQYF.

This clonotype was seen just once. The chain joins TRBV2 to TRBJ2-1, with D perhaps matching TRBD2 (5 bases). This CDR3 has 13 amino acids. V dropped 6 bases and J dropped 5 bases, with 11 bases sitting between them. The germline V gene has CDR1 SNHLY and CDR2 FYNNEI. This chain's CDR3 is CASSLDFHNEQFF. Here the CDR3 DNA reads TGTGCCAGCAGCCTGGACTTTCACAATGAGCAGTTCTTC.

This clonotype was observed at least ten times. The chain couples TRBV7-9 to TRBJ2-3; no reliable D call. The germline V gene has CDR1 SEHNR and CDR2 FQNEAQ (reference sequence). The ends were cut back, 5 bases at V and 1 base at J, with 16 bases in the middle. This CDR3 is built from 16 residues. The CDR3 region is CASSPRKGWGTDTQYF. CDR3 coding DNA: TGTGCCAGCAGCCCCCGTAAGGGCTGGGGCACAGATACGCAGTATTTT. Filled out from reference TRBV7-9 and TRBJ2-3, the complete variable domain reads DTGVSQNPRHKITKRGQNVTFRCDPISEHNRLYWYRQTLGQGPEFLTYFQNEAQLEKSRLLSDRFSAERPKGSFSTLEIQRTEQGDSAMYLCASSPRKGWGTDTQYFGPGTRLTVL.

The rearrangement uses TRBV29-1 and TRBJ2-2; TRBD2 agrees at 10 bases. The V and J ends lost 6 bases and 4 bases, in that order; junction bases with no gene match: 8. The CDR3 is made up of 15 amino acids. Germline lookup yields CDR1 SQVTM and CDR2 ANQGSEA. CDR3 protein: CSVRPGLAITGELFF. CDR3 coding DNA: TGCAGCGTGAGACCGGGACTAGCGATCACCGGGGAGCTGTTTTTT.

This clonotype was recorded many times. The rearrangement uses TRBV14 and TRBJ2-7; TRBD2 might be the D (5 bases). CDR1 SGHDN and CDR2 FVKESK come from the germline V gene. The CDR3 is 14 residues long. V was pared by 0 bases and J by 9 bases, with 15 bases between. Written as DNA, the CDR3 is TGTGCCAGCAGCCAAGATCGCCGGGGTGGTGGGCAGTACTTC. Translating it yields CASSQDRRGGGQYF.